This T cell receptor beta chain was recorded in a study of blood T cell repertoires in COVID-19. Turning to the study itself: Material from acute and convalescent COVID-19 was sourced from the United States, Italy and Spain. PBMCs, B-cell-depleted T cells, or T cells were the source of the cDNA or gDNA that made up the material.

Authors' processing steps: Reference gene primer amplification gave estimated nucleated cell counts. TCRdb's table, derived via immunoSEQ multiplex PCR, lists solely in-frame clones and lacks some. D and trimming come from the DNA, and the V and J calls and clone size come from that table. This table holds about 46,000 clones, 88% found once. The CDR3 totals 14 residues. Sequencing was performed on peripheral blood. The source is a man aged 50 or older with acute or convalescent COVID-19. This chain joins TRBV21-1 and TRBJ1-2. TRBV21-1 is a listed pseudogene. The CDR3 reads CASSDCRVAHGYTF. CDR3 nucleotides: TGTGCCAGCAGCGACTGCCGGGTAGCGCACGGCTACACCTTC.